Below, one T cell receptor (beta chain) is given with its context. Its antigen is unidentified. This specimen comes from a study of OX40 agonist ivuxolimab in advanced cancers. General study points: Among T cells, CD8+ cells averaged more expanded clones than CD4+ cells. Both blood CD4+ and CD8+ T cells showed clonal growth by week 6 at 0.1 to 3.0 mg/kg.

Profiled with immunoSEQ multiplex PCR; TCRdb holds only in-frame clones, not every one. In the table there are about 72,000 clones, roughly nine tenths of which are singletons. This receptor was taken from an adult with an advanced solid tumor such as melanoma, head and neck, liver or kidney cancer. Source: CD4+ or CD8+ T cells sorted from blood, taken in a trial of the OX40 agonist ivuxolimab.

This chain's CDR3 is CASRRQYTEAFF. DNA of the CDR3: TGTGCCAGCCGTCGACAGTACACTGAAGCTTTCTTT. This chain connects TRBV5-6 to TRBJ1-1; D is perhaps TRBD1 (5 bases). The germline V and J ends were trimmed by 7 bases and 3 bases, with 10 bases remaining between them. There are 12 residues in the CDR3. Germline assignment: CDR1 SGHDT and CDR2 YYEEEE.